This T cell receptor (beta chain) was sequenced during a study of shared T cell receptors in the human thymus. Some clones are missing from TCRdb's copy, which holds only in-frame ones; the method was immunoSEQ multiplex PCR. The table has 500,000 to 550,000 clones, about 84% seen once. Germline-derived CDR1 and CDR2 are MNHEY and SVGAGI. V dropped 6 bases and J dropped 7 bases, with 12 bases sitting between them. This CDR3 has 12 residues. The same data also went into a second study, on human thymus T cells. This second study notes: The donors were infants in Finland with congenital heart defects, otherwise immunologically healthy. In corrective heart surgery, resections were taken, and these provided the thymus tissue. Highly overlapping thymic repertoires in unrelated individuals were reported by related research.

The sequenced sample consisted of thymocytes. This sequence joins TRBV6-5 and TRBJ1-2, with D uncertain. The TCR originated in a boy under two years old with a congenital heart defect. CDR3 loop: CASSGGRCGYTF. CDR3 DNA sequence: TGTGCCAGCAGCGGCGGCCGTTGTGGCTACACCTTC.